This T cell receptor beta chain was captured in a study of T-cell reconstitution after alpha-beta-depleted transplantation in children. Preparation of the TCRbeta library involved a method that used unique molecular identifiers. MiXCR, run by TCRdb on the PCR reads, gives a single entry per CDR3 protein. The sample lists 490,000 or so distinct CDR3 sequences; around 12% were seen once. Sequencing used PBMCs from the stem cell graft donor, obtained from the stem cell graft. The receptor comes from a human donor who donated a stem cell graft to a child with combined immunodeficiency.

This CDR3 reads CASSQRLDGNEQFF. In DNA form, the CDR3 reads TGCGCCAGCAGCCAGAGACTAGACGGGAATGAGCAGTTCTTC. The chain uses TRBV4-3 and TRBJ2-1, with a possible D match to TRBD2 (6 bases). The CDR3 contains 14 residues. Trimming removed 3 bases at V and 7 bases at J, with 13 bases between. Germline CDR1 LGHNA, CDR2 YSLEER.